This TCR beta chain was observed in a study of blood T cells in healthy people across ages. Donors were systemically healthy Caucasian individuals from Russia aged about 6 to 95 years. Staff drew ten milliliters of peripheral blood from each donor. Trimming stripped 1 base from V and 4 bases from J, with 13 bases between. CDR1 and CDR2 (germline): LGHNA, YNFKEQ. This CDR3 contains 15 residues. A second PCR of roughly 6 to 12 cycles used a sample-barcoded 5' primer and a J-beta primer mix. Using its own MiXCR run on the 5' RACE reads, TCRdb lists one record per CDR3 protein. The sample includes approximately 810,000 distinct CDR3 sequences, about 28% of them seen just once. At least ten counts were recorded for this clonotype.

The chain carries TRBV4-2 and TRBJ2-5; TRBD1 might be the D (8 bases). The sample was blood. This clonotype was obtained from a woman aged 80 or over in good health. CDR3 nucleotides: TGTGCCAGCAGCCAAGCGACAGGGGAGGGAGAGACCCAGTACTTC. This translates into CASSQATGEGETQYF.